This T cell receptor beta chain stems from a study of human T cells and chemical hapten exposure. Between the trimmed V and J ends, which lost 2 bases and 6 bases, there was a span of 14 bases. The CDR3 loop spans 15 amino acids. What the library attached to individual cDNA molecules were unique molecular identifiers. In TCRdb, the RACE reads were re-called with MiXCR into one record per CDR3 protein. The sample consists of more than 250,000 distinct CDR3 sequences, about 8.1% of them appearing once. As for time point: pre-sensitization, week 0. The treatment is: therapeutic diphenylcyclopropenone sensitization with weekly scalp DPC. Someone pulled total RNA out of unfractionated whole blood.

This sequence originates from a woman aged 40 to 49 with alopecia areata. Some clones in this sample may be carry-over from other donors' samples. The rearrangement joins TRBV12-3 or TRBV12-4 to TRBJ2-1; D is tentatively TRBD1 or TRBD2 (5 bases each). Sequenced material: whole blood, taken in connection with sensitization to the hapten diphenylcyclopropenone (DPC). CDR3 amino acids: CASSLLGDPPNEQFF. The CDR3 DNA sequence: TGTGCCAGCAGTTTACTGGGGGACCCCCCCAATGAGCAGTTCTTC.